The entry that follows covers one T cell receptor beta chain sequence. This clone's antigen is unknown. Base qualities are not provided; no much larger clone lies one nucleotide away. This specimen comes from a study of cytomegalovirus exposure and HLA in healthy donors (dated by TCRdb to the late 2010s). About the study as a whole: An earlier analysis of 550 to 700 of the donors reported 250 to 350 Gb of sequence data and more than 90 million unique TCR beta sequences from around 200 million T cells. An early release covering more than 500 HLA-typed donors comprised about 300 gigabases of sequencing data and 65 million to 100 million unique TCR sequences. Among the roughly 400 genotyped donors, under 90% belonged to the genetic ancestry cluster associated with self-reported Caucasian donors. The study aimed to test whether signatures of past pathogen exposure could be identified by cataloging public T cell receptors. The study profiled the T cell repertoires of hundreds of subjects by immunosequencing and related them to cytomegalovirus serostatus. In addition to the first cohort of 650 to 800 subjects, a separate validation cohort of about 120 different subjects was used. To predict cytomegalovirus infection status, the study brought together high-throughput TCR immunosequencing, statistical association of individual TCRs with disease status, and machine learning. In a later analysis, previously published TCR beta repertoires from fewer than 750 donors were re-analyzed and high-resolution HLA genotyping was added so that TCR occurrence patterns could be studied. Rather than drawing on any new phenotypic data, the later analysis identified candidate immune exposures from TCR beta sequences and the way those sequences occurred across donors. In an earlier analysis of roughly 540 of the donors, high-throughput TCR beta sequencing was used to judge whether each TCR beta V gene segment behaved as functional or pseudogenic. Donor age, sex, ethnicity and CMV serostatus were collected together with the repertoire data. In a later genetic analysis, genome-wide SNP genotypes for about 55% of the roughly 700 donors were used, and that subset was treated as a discovery cohort. Every discovery cohort repertoire had been produced on one sequencing platform. Class I and class II HLA loci were covered by the typing at four-digit resolution. The number of typed donors differed by locus: about 629-630 for A, B, C, DRB1 and DQB1; 522 for DQA1; 606 for DPA1; and about 470 for DPB1. A handful of DR-DQ haplotypes were handled as single units for association and clustering because linkage in the cohort was strong. Across 300 to 500 genotyped donors of the cohort, an average of about 250,000 unique TCR beta nucleotide sequences per donor were sequenced, and approximately 17% of those sequences were non-productive. Overall study results and their limits: Assigning TCR associations to individual alleles was difficult when HLA alleles, especially DR and DQ, strongly co-occurred. According to a later analysis, most CMV-associated TCR beta chains appeared to be HLA-restricted, and the HLA associations seemed to be driven largely by CMV exposure. A later analysis associated some 17,000 TCR beta sequences with specific HLA alleles at a false discovery rate of 0.05. While some public TCRs were present in many individuals, most TCR sequences turned up only very rarely across donors. HLA typing was unavailable for some donors at each locus, so association tests used only the typed subset. In both the original and validation cohorts, the classifier was reported to diagnose cytomegalovirus status with high specificity and sensitivity. Linkage disequilibrium might explain the correlated functional status among segregating V segments, but an unknown experimental factor could not be excluded. The authors suggested that the approach could potentially be generalized to other disease states and immunological phenotypes. According to a later genetic analysis, donors in an Asian-associated ancestry cluster had fewer N-insertions in productive TCRs than the approximately 670-donor mean. For the cohort, immune exposure information was limited to CMV serostatus. Sequencing depth was assumed to be roughly uniform across donors in the presence/absence analyses, though that assumption may not hold. Because counts were too low, some 17 rarely observed V segments, including chromosome 9 orphons, were excluded from the earlier analysis of 587 of the donors. Some IMGT-functional V segments, including TRBV6-2 and TRBV6-3, could not be told apart with the 87-base-pair reads, so those segments were excluded. A few of the identified cytomegalovirus-associated TCR beta chains were confirmed in vitro to be specific for cytomegalovirus antigens. A further reported finding was that TCR beta sequences accurately predicted the HLA-A and HLA-B alleles for most subjects in the first cohort. The cohort was sequenced for TCR beta chains only, and without alpha or paired-chain data the features that could be detected were limited. In a later analysis, several top co-occurrence clusters were reported to appear linked to parvovirus B19, influenza, CMV and Epstein-Barr virus. In a later analysis, HLA-associated TCR beta chains showed more clonal expansion and lower generation probabilities than non-associated chains that were equally common. Broadly in line with IMGT annotations, most TCR beta V segments showed up in productive rearrangements about 90% or about 30% of the time in an earlier analysis of around 550 of the donors. In the study, some 160 TCR beta chains were listed as associated with cytomegalovirus. In a later genetic analysis, a missense DCLRE1C variant was associated with V-gene and J-gene trimming of TCR beta chains, and the association was replicated in an independent cohort. A cluster of highly shared sequence variants was judged likely to represent a technical artifact of the sequencing pipeline. In a later analysis, TCR association rates were found to vary across HLA loci, with the most associated TCRs seen for DRB1 alleles and the fewest for HLA-C alleles.

Clipping removes 3 bases from V and 6 bases from J, with 4 as the unmatched junction base count. From its cysteine to its phenylalanine, the CDR3 spans 14 amino acids. Only the CDR3 portion is preserved as DNA: 42 bases, with reading frame beginning at the first base. CDR1 and CDR2 (MNHNS, SASEGT) derive from the germline V gene. Receptors were amplified or captured by the immunoSEQ multiplex PCR assay. For the multiplex PCR, a mixture combining 60 forward primers for TCR Vbeta segments and 13 reverse primers for TCR Jbeta segments was used. A multiplex PCR assay on genomic DNA amplified the CDR3 region of rearranged TCR beta genes. The amplified TCR beta libraries were sequenced on the Illumina HiSeq System as 87-base-pair reads. Per the source publication's procedure: Across the 700 or so repertoires, a later analysis counted about 81 million unique TCR beta chains, around 10 million of which were shared by at least two donors. Raw reads were error-corrected and collapsed into unique sequences with a nearest-neighbor algorithm that merged closely related sequences to remove PCR and sequencing errors. CDR3 sequences were aligned to IMGT reference sequences to assign V, D and J gene segments. Each retained sequence needed at least a six-nucleotide match to both a V gene segment and a J gene segment. Rearrangements were classified as productive when the CDR3 lacked stop codons and remained in frame with V and J, and all other rearrangements were classified as non-productive. Following IMGT convention, CDR3 was defined as the stretch from the second conserved V-encoded cysteine up to the conserved J-encoded phenylalanine. Sequences without an unambiguous match to a single V gene segment were excluded from the earlier analysis of about 640 of the donors. In an earlier analysis of several hundred of the donors, V segments were called functional above 56.7% productive rearrangements and were called segregating when the between-donor standard deviation exceeded 5%. To diagnose cytomegalovirus status from the catalog of TCR beta chain sequences, a statistical classification framework was built. A later analysis assigned V and J genes by comparing TCR nucleotide sequences with IMGT/GENE-DB human TR gene sequences. The TCRdist pipeline was used in a later analysis to assign CDR3 sequences and most-parsimonious VDJ recombination scenarios. In a later analysis, each TCR beta chain was defined by its CDR3 amino acid sequence together with its V-gene family, and reads without a unique V-gene family were excluded. In a later analysis, 550 to 650 highly shared, low-generation-probability nucleotide sequences were removed to address suspected cross-contamination and a sequencing artifact. In a later analysis, a clonal expansion index was calculated for each public chain from normalized within-repertoire ranks of inferred template counts. In a later analysis, generation probabilities were computed using a VDJ recombination model fitted to out-of-frame rearrangements, and the results were checked against IGoR. A later analysis scored TCR-TCR, TCR-HLA and TCR-CMV co-occurrence with hypergeometric tests, applying a repertoire-size bias correction to TCR pairs. In a later analysis, false discovery rates were estimated by permuting HLA or CMV assignments 20 times. A later analysis grouped co-occurring TCRs with DBSCAN, adding TCRdist sequence similarity when clustering within HLA-allele-positive subsets. Repertoires with fewer than 30,000 or more than 120,000 public chains were left out of co-occurrence clustering, as were four to six repertoires with anomalous nucleotide sharing. TCRdb limited this immuneACCESS table to in-frame rearrangements with V and J called. A share of clones is missing; checked studies link under half to unresolved V genes, and the rest is unexplained. The V and J calls and clone size come from that table; D and trimming were worked out from the DNA. A total of approximately 150,000 clones appear in this sample, about 80% of them only once. The ten largest make up approximately 1.5% of the sample.

The cohort comprised several hundred healthy bone marrow donors. Cohort members were all nominally healthy when sampled, although unrecorded immune exposures were likely present. The donor tested CMV seropositive, placing the donor among the roughly 300 seropositive members of the cohort. A peripheral blood sample was collected from each donor, and TCR beta sequencing was performed on peripheral blood mononuclear cells. The Qiagen DNeasy Blood Extraction Kit was used to extract genomic DNA from the blood cell samples. Recombination linked TRBV6-1 to TRBJ2-7, and 11 junction bases match TRBD2. This clonotype was obtained from a woman in her 30s in good health and CMV-seropositive. The source material was PBMCs. The DNA sequence is TGTGCCAGCAGTGACCTAGCGGGAGGTAGCGAGCAGTACTTC. Translated, this is CASSDLAGGSEQYF.